This T cell receptor beta chain came from a study of T cell repertoires in ileal Crohn's disease. On the study more broadly: At surgery, about 34% of patients smoked, with median disease duration approximately 8 years.

Clones were read by immunoSEQ multiplex PCR, and TCRdb kept only the in-frame ones, dropping some. In the table there are roughly 14,000 clones, over 60% of which are singletons. Concerning this clone itself: Its antigen is undetermined.

Adults with ileal or ileocolonic Crohn's disease and an indication for resection were eligible. General study findings and limits: Clonal expansions were more frequent in active smokers than non-smokers at surgery. Endoscopic recurrence occurred in every patient whose clonality exceeded 26.8%.

Germline lookup yields CDR1 SGHDT and CDR2 YYEEEE. The CDR3 runs to 15 residues. V trimming: 4 bases; J trimming: 1 base; junction bases outside the gene matches: 6. This TCR came from an adult with Crohn's disease. Sequences were obtained from ileal tissue. The V call is TRBV5-6, the J call TRBJ1-1; 8 bases fit TRBD1. The CDR3 loop reads CASSRRQGRNTEAFF. The CDR3 region has the DNA TGTGCCAGCAGCAGAAGACAGGGGAGGAACACTGAAGCTTTCTTT.